What follows is one TCR beta chain and its context. Its antigen remains unknown. Sequencing used immunoSEQ multiplex PCR; TCRdb keeps in-frame clones, though not all of them. The data show 2,000 to 3,000 clones, 72% seen once. This sample is drawn from a study of high-grade serous ovarian cancer treatment subgroups. Study background: Each sample yielded on average roughly 7,000 unique TCR beta rearrangements from approximately 13,000 reads.

V lost 0 bases, J lost 4 bases, and 2 bases stayed unmatched. The CDR3 has 14 residues. Germline CDR1 reads SGDLS; CDR2 reads YYNGEE. Tumor tissue was taken before any definitive surgery or chemotherapy was given. Study findings and constraints: Clonal relatedness tracked neoantigen level, and by trend copy number and mutation load. These tumor repertoires lack spatial information from bulk sequencing. Different patients shared almost no repertoire; same-patient tumors shared roughly 0.11 to 0.85.

The sample comprised tumor tissue. This receptor was taken from a human donor with high-grade serous ovarian cancer. The chain recombines TRBV9 with TRBJ2-3; 7 nucleotides align to TRBD1. The CDR3 region is CASSVVGGPDTQYF. In DNA form, the CDR3 reads TGTGCCAGCAGCGTAGTAGGGGGCCCAGATACGCAGTATTTT.